The clone carrying this T cell receptor beta chain was counted only a few times. What it binds is unknown. This sample stems from a study of T cells in Graves' hyperthyroidism and ophthalmopathy. Overall study findings and caveats: The model's output predicted ophthalmopathy at a median of about 6.5 months prior to onset.

Authors of the study amplified TCR beta CDR3 regions from RNA transcripts. The TCR CDR3 was amplified in a first-round RT-PCR using the HTBI primer set. TCRdb called the multiplex PCR reads again in MiXCR, with one record for every CDR3 protein. Here the sample spans 550,000 to 800,000 distinct CDR3 sequences, about a sixth being singletons. After removal of 2 bases from V and 4 bases from J, the junction contained 4 bases not matched to a gene. Germline V CDR1 and CDR2: DFQATT, SNEGSKA (reference sequence). There are 14 residues in the CDR3. The chain recombines TRBV20-1 with TRBJ2-1; 8 bases match TRBD2. The sample was blood. The origin of this receptor is a man between 18 and 29 years old with Graves' hyperthyroidism. CDR3 bases: TGCAGTGCTAGACGTAGCGGGGCGTACAATGAGCAGTTCTTC. It is translated as CSARRSGAYNEQFF.